A selection of T cell receptor beta chains follows, all from one sample in a study of blood T cell repertoires in COVID-19. Produced via immunoSEQ multiplex PCR; TCRdb's table is partial and in-frame only. This repertoire shows about 120,000 clones, over 65% found once; its top ten account for under 5%. The specimen was peripheral blood. The receptors were gathered from a man aged 55-75 years with acute or convalescent COVID-19. CDR3s leave out the opening cysteine and the closing phenylalanine or tryptophan. The D gene is left open where the match is weak. A row's size may be missing; if present it is once, few, many or a size class.

v_gene: TRBV5-1; abundance: -; d_gene: -; j_gene: TRBJ1-2; CDR3aa: ASTAQGSSNYGYT
v_gene: TRBV28; abundance: -; d_gene: -; j_gene: TRBJ1-4; CDR3aa: ASSPSRDNNEKLF
v_gene: TRBV9; abundance: -; d_gene: TRBD1; j_gene: TRBJ1-4; CDR3aa: ASSVEVPGQVDEKLF
v_gene: TRBV9; abundance: few; d_gene: -; j_gene: TRBJ1-1; CDR3aa: ASRPTTGYTEAF
v_gene: TRBV7-9; abundance: few; d_gene: -; j_gene: TRBJ1-5; CDR3aa: ASSLSGGDQPQH
v_gene: TRBV2; abundance: -; d_gene: TRBD1; j_gene: TRBJ2-3; CDR3aa: ASSRTGGEVDTQY
v_gene: TRBV18; abundance: -; d_gene: TRBD1; j_gene: TRBJ2-1; CDR3aa: ASSLGGQGANEQF
v_gene: TRBV27; abundance: few; d_gene: -; j_gene: TRBJ2-1; CDR3aa: ASSFGREYNEQF
v_gene: TRBV3-1/TRBV3-2; abundance: once; d_gene: TRBD2; j_gene: TRBJ2-3; CDR3aa: ASSQTWEPGGAQY
v_gene: TRBV10-3; abundance: -; d_gene: -; j_gene: TRBJ1-3; CDR3aa: AISESTGHGNTIY
v_gene: TRBV4-1; abundance: -; d_gene: TRBD1; j_gene: TRBJ2-3; CDR3aa: ASSPTPGQGTDTQY
v_gene: TRBV7-3; abundance: -; d_gene: -; j_gene: TRBJ2-5; CDR3aa: ASSLNSGQETQY
v_gene: TRBV6-2/TRBV6-3; abundance: -; d_gene: -; j_gene: TRBJ1-3; CDR3aa: ASNPSGKQDTIY
v_gene: TRBV4-1; abundance: -; d_gene: TRBD2; j_gene: TRBJ2-7; CDR3aa: ASSPSSGSSYEQY
v_gene: TRBV4-2; abundance: -; d_gene: TRBD2; j_gene: TRBJ2-3; CDR3aa: ASSQGLLAPTDTQY
v_gene: TRBV6-5; abundance: -; d_gene: -; j_gene: TRBJ1-2; CDR3aa: ASSYGSGTRGYT
v_gene: TRBV14; abundance: once; d_gene: TRBD1; j_gene: TRBJ1-2; CDR3aa: ASSQAWTGNGYT
v_gene: TRBV27; abundance: -; d_gene: TRBD2; j_gene: TRBJ2-3; CDR3aa: ASSLTSGLAGVPDTQY
v_gene: TRBV27; abundance: -; d_gene: -; j_gene: TRBJ1-1; CDR3aa: ASSPWRGNTEAF